This TCR beta chain comes out of a study of blood T cell repertoires in COVID-19. About the study: COVID-19 samples, acute and convalescent, were from the United States, Italy and Spain.

The CDR3 spans 21 residues. CDR1 is MDHEN and CDR2 is SYDVKM in the germline V gene. After removal of 7 bases from V and 0 bases from J, the junction contained 21 bases not matched to a gene. TCRdb keeps only in-frame clones here, not all; method: immunoSEQ multiplex PCR. The sample yields some 110,000 clones, roughly 81% seen once. This clone was seen only once. The rearrangement uses TRBV28 and TRBJ2-6; the match to TRBD1 covers 7 bases. This TCR was recovered from a man aged 40-50 years with acute or convalescent COVID-19. Material: peripheral blood. The CDR3 DNA reads TGTGCCAGCAAGTGGCTCCGGGACAGCACCTTGACCCTCTCTGGGGCCAACGTCCTGACTTTC. Its protein is CASKWLRDSTLTLSGANVLTF.